This passage covers 4 T cell receptor beta chains from one sample sequenced in a study of blood T cell repertoires in COVID-19. The method was immunoSEQ multiplex PCR; TCRdb's version includes in-frame clones alone and lacks a portion of them. The data hold around 230,000 clones, with around 89% observed a single time. Sequencing input: PBMCs or T cells enriched from blood (not recorded which). Receptors were obtained from a woman younger than 45 who had recovered from COVID-19.

This sequence joins TRBV2 and TRBJ1-5; 8 positions agree with TRBD1. The CDR3 runs to 15 residues. The germline V gene has CDR1 SNHLY and CDR2 FYNNEI. The junction had 5 bases not matched to a gene; V was cut back by 3 bases and J by 4 bases. In nucleotides, the CDR3 is TGTGCCAGCAGTGAGGACAGGGCCAGAAATCAGCCCCAGCATTTT. Its translation: CASSEDRARNQPQHF.

The chain uses TRBV5-5 and TRBJ2-5; the match to TRBD2 covers 8 bases. V lost 4 bases to trimming and J lost 4 bases; unmatched junction nucleotides: 6. CDR3 length equals 14 residues. The germline gives CDR1 SGHKS, CDR2 YYEKEE (reference sequence). CDR3 region: CASSPGLVVETQYF. The CDR3 region has the DNA TGTGCCAGCAGCCCGGGACTAGTGGTAGAGACCCAGTACTTC.

The chain recombines TRBV6-5 with TRBJ2-7; unclear D gene. Germline V gene lookup returns CDR1 MNHEY and CDR2 SVGAGI. The ends were cut back, 0 bases at V and 1 base at J, with 7 bases in the middle. The CDR3 contains 14 residues. The CDR3 here is CASSYSVASYEQYF. The CDR3 nucleotides are TGTGCCAGCAGTTACTCCGTCGCGTCCTACGAGCAGTACTTC.

The rearrangement joins TRBV5-5 to TRBJ1-2; 9 bases align to TRBD1. The CDR3 sequence is 14 residues long. V was clipped by 4 bases and J by 6 bases; unmatched bases: 7. Germline lookup yields CDR1 SGHKS and CDR2 YYEKEE (reference sequence). The CDR3 DNA follows: TGTGCCAGCAGCCGGCCGGGACAGGGTGATGGCTACACCTTC. It yields the protein CASSRPGQGDGYTF. The entire variable domain, with the rest obtained from reference TRBV5-5 and TRBJ1-2, is as follows: DAGVTQSPTHLIKTRGQQVTLRCSPISGHKSVSWYQQVLGQGPQFIFQYYEKEERGRGNFPDRFSARQFPNYSSELNVNALLLGDSALYLCASSRPGQGDGYTFGSGTRLTVV.